Listed here is a single T cell receptor (beta chain). Its target is not known. TCRdb analysed the 5' RACE reads with MiXCR anew, one entry per CDR3 protein. This sample has roughly 1,500,000 distinct CDR3 sequences, with more than 30% found just once. This entry comes from a study of identical twins. Whole-study findings and limits: One should note that invariant MAIT and iNKT cells could partly confound zero-insertion analyses.

Looked up from germline, CDR1 is SGHVS and CDR2 is FQNEAQ. Trimming took 1 base from V and 0 from J; bases not matched to a gene: 10. The CDR3 is 18 amino acids. V gene TRBV7-8 combines with J gene TRBJ1-1; 8 nucleotides line up with TRBD1. This clonotype originated in a newborn girl in good health. Sequencing used cord blood. CDR3 nucleotide sequence: TGTGCCAGCAGCTTAGTAAGACAGGGGAAAGGGATGAACACTGAAGCTTTCTTT. This codes for CASSLVRQGKGMNTEAFF. Based on the CDR3 plus reference TRBV7-8 and TRBJ1-1, the full variable domain is GAGVSQSPRYKVAKRGQDVALRCDPISGHVSLFWYQQALGQGPEFLTYFQNEAQLDKSGLPSDRFFAERPEGSVSTLKIQRTQQEDSAVYLCASSLVRQGKGMNTEAFFGQGTRLTVV.